Below, 10 T cell receptor beta chains from the same sample are listed, as sequenced in a study of blood T cell repertoires in COVID-19. TCRdb's table, derived via immunoSEQ multiplex PCR, lists solely in-frame clones and lacks some. Seen here are roughly 86,000 clones, about four fifths observed once, and the top ten hold 20% to 25%. The sequencing sample was made of peripheral blood. These receptors all come from a human donor in a cohort sampled during active COVID-19.

The genes are TRBV7-6 and TRBJ2-3, with 7 bases matching TRBD2. Trimming at V came to 8 bases and at J to 2 bases, leaving 10 bases not matched to a gene. CDR3 length: 15 amino acids. Per germline, CDR1 SGHVS and CDR2 FNYEAQ. The DNA of the CDR3 is TGTGCCAGCGGCAAAGCGGGGCTTAACACAGATACGCAGTATTTT. As protein: CASGKAGLNTDTQYF.

The gene calls are TRBV27 and TRBJ1-6; D call uncertain. There are 15 residues in the CDR3. CDR1 is MNHEY, CDR2 SMNVEV, per germline (reference sequence). V lost 2 bases and J 2 bases, leaving 7 bases between the germline ends. CDR3 DNA sequence: TGTGCCAGCAGTTTAACAGTACCCTATAATTCACCCCTCCACTTT. Its protein is CASSLTVPYNSPLHF.

The rearrangement joins TRBV7-2 to TRBJ2-7; D remains ambiguous. Germline V lookup: CDR1 SGHTA, CDR2 FQGNSA. V was shortened by 0 bases and J by 5 bases, with 5 bases between the two germline ends. This CDR3 region has 12 residues. CDR3 DNA: TGTGCCAGCAGCTTAGCGCGCAACGAGCAGTACTTC. This translates into CASSLARNEQYF.

This rearrangement joins TRBV7-9 to TRBJ1-5; TRBD1 agrees at 8 bases. Trimming cost V 6 bases and J 5 bases; bases outside gene matches: 12. Per the germline V gene, CDR1 is SEHNR and CDR2 is FQNEAQ (reference sequence). There are 16 residues in the CDR3. The CDR3 DNA is TGTGCCAGCAGTTCGGACAGGGAAAGTATTGATCAGCCCCAGCATTTT. This translates into CASSSDRESIDQPQHF.

The chain joins TRBV11-2 to TRBJ2-4; 7 positions agree with TRBD2. With V trimmed by 5 bases and J by 0 bases, 13 bases remained unmatched. The germline gives CDR1 SGHAT, CDR2 FQNNGV. The CDR3 has 18 residues. CDR3 sequence (DNA): TGTGCCAGCAGCCAGCGGGACGTCTTGACCGTAGCCAAAAACATTCAGTACTTC. Amino acids: CASSQRDVLTVAKNIQYF.

For this clone: Other DNA sequences of this sample code for an identical CDR3. The chain combines TRBV4-2 with TRBJ1-2; D gene ambiguous. CDR3 length: 11 amino acids. V was trimmed by 1 base and J by 8 bases, leaving 5 bases between them. Germline V gene sequence: CDR1 LGHNA, CDR2 YNFKEQ. The CDR3 spells CASSQGGGYTF. The CDR3 region has the DNA TGTGCCAGCAGCCAAGGAGGAGGCTACACCTTC.

The sample holds many counts of this clone. The chain recombines TRBV5-4 with TRBJ2-3, with 13 bases fitting TRBD2. CDR1 is SGHNT, CDR2 YYREEE, per germline (reference sequence). The CDR3 loop spans 16 amino acids. The J segment lost 1 base and the V segment lost 5 bases, leaving 4 bases of the junction unmatched. Here the CDR3 reads CASRRTSGGGTDTQYF. The CDR3 nucleotides read TGTGCCAGCAGGCGGACTAGCGGGGGAGGCACAGATACGCAGTATTTT.

CDR3 region: CASTLNRDTASYEQYF. The CDR3 bases are TGCGCCAGCACCCTAAACCGGGACACCGCCTCCTACGAGCAGTACTTC. The chain carries TRBV5-1 and TRBJ2-7; weak D call: TRBD1 (6 bases). Trimming took 6 bases from V and 0 from J, leaving 19 bases between them. The CDR3 has 16 amino acids. Germline assignment: CDR1 SGHRS and CDR2 YFSETQ.

This clone was recorded a few times. V and J are TRBV29-1 and TRBJ2-7, with 7 positions matching TRBD1. Trimming cost V 3 bases and J 5 bases; bases outside gene matches: 4. CDR3 length: 12 residues. Germline-derived CDR1 and CDR2 are SQVTM and ANQGSEA. The CDR3 loop reads CSVDTGQDEQYF. Here the CDR3 DNA reads TGCAGCGTTGATACCGGACAGGACGAGCAGTACTTC.

This chain uses TRBV9 with TRBJ2-7, with 8 bases lining up with TRBD2. The CDR3 spans 15 residues. Looked up from germline, CDR1 is SGDLS and CDR2 is YYNGEE. V was pared by 7 bases and J by 1 base, with 10 bases of the junction left unmatched. The CDR3 reads CASARDGGASYEQYF. The CDR3 region has the DNA TGTGCCAGCGCCAGAGACGGGGGGGCTTCCTACGAGCAGTACTTC.